These 10 T cell receptor beta chains were sequenced from one sample in a study of blood T cell repertoires in COVID-19. The protocol was immunoSEQ multiplex PCR, while the TCRdb copy is restricted to in-frame clones and leaves out a portion. The repertoire holds roughly 71,000 clones, with 75% to 90% as singletons. The sequencing sample was made of peripheral blood. The receptors shown here come from a man between 65 and 85 years old who had recovered from COVID-19.

The CDR3 bases are TGTGCCAGCAGCTGGGACTCGAACACCGGGGAGCTGTTTTTT. Translating gives CASSWDSNTGELFF. J is TRBJ2-2 and V is TRBV7-9, with D possibly matching TRBD2 (6 bases). CDR1 and CDR2 (germline): SEHNR, FQNEAQ (reference sequence). The CDR3 consists of 14 residues. The germline V and J ends were trimmed by 4 bases and 0 bases, with 6 bases remaining between them.

V gene TRBV3-1 (or the pseudogene TRBV3-2) combines with J gene TRBJ2-1; 10 positions agree with TRBD1. The CDR3 covers 13 residues. After removal of 6 bases from V and 7 bases from J, the junction contained 3 bases not matched to a gene. In germline, CDR1 is LGHDT, CDR2 YNNKEL (reference sequence). CDR3 in amino acids: CASRRQGANEQFF. CDR3 in DNA: TGTGCCAGCAGGAGACAGGGGGCAAATGAGCAGTTCTTC.

A word on this clone: Other nucleotide sequences from this sample produce the same CDR3. The CDR3 spells CASSLSQGPYGYTF. DNA for the CDR3: TGTGCCAGCAGCTTATCCCAGGGTCCCTATGGCTACACCTTC. The rearrangement links TRBV7-9 to TRBJ1-2; weak D call: TRBD1 (5 bases). The CDR3 is made up of 14 amino acids. CDR1 SEHNR and CDR2 FQNEAQ come from the germline V gene (reference sequence). The V gene lost 2 bases and the J gene lost 4 bases, with 11 bases spanning the gap. The whole variable domain, filled in from reference TRBV7-9 and TRBJ1-2, reads DTGVSQNPRHKITKRGQNVTFRCDPISEHNRLYWYRQTLGQGPEFLTYFQNEAQLEKSRLLSDRFSAERPKGSFSTLEIQRTEQGDSAMYLCASSLSQGPYGYTFGSGTRLTVV.

CDR3 sequence (DNA): TGTGCCAGCAGCCTCGGAGGACTTACAGTCGAGACCCAGTACTTC. This encodes CASSLGGLTVETQYF. This sequence joins TRBV9 and TRBJ2-5; D perhaps matches TRBD2 (5 bases). Per the germline V gene, CDR1 is SGDLS and CDR2 is YYNGEE. The CDR3 consists of 15 residues. The V gene lost 4 bases and the J gene lost 5 bases, with 18 bases spanning the gap.

The V gene is TRBV4-3, the J gene TRBJ1-2, with 8 bases that match TRBD1. CDR3 length equals 16 residues. Germline loops: CDR1 LGHNA, CDR2 YSLEER. V lost 1 base and J lost 5; bases outside the gene matches: 9. The CDR3 region has the DNA TGCGCCAGCAGCCAAGGTGGACAGGGAATTACTTATGGCTACACCTTC. This sequence encodes CASSQGGQGITYGYTF.

This CDR3 is CASSNRDRGNYNEQFF. CDR3 nucleotide sequence: TGTGCCAGCTCAAACCGGGACAGGGGGAACTACAATGAGCAGTTCTTC. This rearrangement joins TRBV18 to TRBJ2-1, with 11 bases lining up with TRBD1. Germline CDR1 and CDR2: KGHSH and LQKENI. The length of the CDR3 is 16 residues. Trimming at V came to 5 bases and at J to 3 bases, leaving 6 bases not matched to a gene. Supplemented by reference TRBV18 and TRBJ2-1, the full variable domain reads NAGVMQNPRHLVRRRGQEARLRCSPMKGHSHVYWYRQLPEEGLKFMVYLQKENIIDESGMPKERFSAEFPKEGPSILRIQQVVRGDSAAYFCASSNRDRGNYNEQFFGPGTRLTVL.

The chain joins TRBV5-5 to TRBJ1-1; D may be TRBD1 (6 bases). The V gene's germline CDR1 is SGHKS and CDR2 YYEKEE (reference sequence). V lost 0 bases to trimming and J lost 6 bases, with 15 bases between them. This CDR3 contains 15 residues. The CDR3 spells CASSLEDRDDSEAFF. The CDR3 nucleotides are TGTGCCAGCAGCTTGGAGGACAGAGACGATTCTGAAGCTTTCTTT.

This clone showed up just once. V usage is TRBV14 and J usage is TRBJ1-1, with D unresolved. CDR3 length: 16 amino acids. V was shortened by 1 base and J by 4 bases, with 16 bases between the two germline ends. Germline V gene data show CDR1 as SGHDN and CDR2 as FVKESK. This chain's CDR3 is CASSQVGVRGATEAFF. DNA for the CDR3: TGTGCCAGCAGCCAAGTCGGGGTCCGGGGAGCCACTGAAGCTTTCTTT.

V usage is TRBV29-1 and J usage is TRBJ2-1; 8 positions agree with TRBD1. The CDR3 covers 13 residues. With V trimmed by 7 bases and J by 0 bases, 2 bases remained unmatched. Germline V gene lookup returns CDR1 SQVTM and CDR2 ANQGSEA. CDR3 sequence reads: CSGGTGSYNEQFF. The CDR3 DNA sequence: TGCAGCGGGGGGACAGGCTCCTACAATGAGCAGTTCTTC.

The rearrangement links TRBV7-2 to TRBJ2-7; 14 bases are shared with TRBD2. Losses at the gene ends were 5 bases for V and 2 bases for J; bases not matched to a gene: 2. The CDR3 loop spans 15 amino acids. Per germline, CDR1 SGHTA and CDR2 FQGNSA. CDR3 amino acids: CASSEGLAGAYEQYF. CDR3 coding DNA: TGTGCCAGCAGCGAGGGACTAGCGGGGGCCTACGAGCAGTACTTC. The variable domain in full, with the rest retrieved from reference TRBV7-2 and TRBJ2-7, is GAGVSQSPSNKVTEKGKDVELRCDPISGHTALYWYRQSLGQGLEFLIYFQGNSAPDKSGLPSDRFSAERTGGSVSTLTIQRTQQEDSAVYLCASSEGLAGAYEQYFGPGTRLTVT.